This T cell receptor (beta chain) emerged from a study of cytomegalovirus exposure and HLA in healthy donors. Those who donated were healthy bone marrow donors. A single count supports this clone. What it recognizes is unknown. Germline V CDR1 and CDR2: SGHRS, YFSETQ. This CDR3 contains 14 residues. V shed 6 bases, J shed 0 bases, and the junction held 4 bases outside the gene matches. Overall study results and limits: Highly shared sequence variants in one cluster were likely a sequencing artifact. Rarity marked most TCR sequences, yet some public TCRs occurred in many donors.

PCR primers comprised 60 Vbeta and 13 Jbeta primers. In the original analysis: Roughly 10 million shared chains were among 65 million to 85 million unique TCR beta chains counted in a later analysis. The repertoire was sequenced with immunoSEQ multiplex PCR; TCRdb's copy has only in-frame clones and lacks some. V and J calls and clone size come straight from that table; D and trimming were deduced from the DNA. The table records over 90,000 clones, 65% to 85% of them present only once. Sequenced input: PBMCs. V is TRBV5-1 and J is TRBJ2-7; 9 nucleotides match TRBD2. The sequence came from a woman aged 60-70 years in good health and CMV-seropositive. The CDR3 reads CASNLAGNSYEQYF. The DNA of the CDR3 is TGCGCCAGCAACCTAGCGGGAAACTCCTACGAGCAGTACTTC.